The subject of this entry is one TCR beta chain. This sample stems from a study of blood T cell repertoires in COVID-19. Study in general: Samples of COVID-19 (acute and convalescent) were obtained from the United States, Italy and Spain. PBMCs, B-cell-depleted T cells, or T cells were the source of the cDNA or gDNA that made up the material.

Original processing methods: Reference gene primer amplification gave estimated nucleated cell counts. Profiled with immunoSEQ multiplex PCR; TCRdb holds only in-frame clones, not every one. For V, J and clone size, that table is used; D and trimming come from the DNA. This table has 100,000 to 130,000 clones, 88% appearing once. The CDR3 extends over 12 amino acids. The V and J ends lost 1 base and 6 bases respectively, with 7 bases between them. In germline, CDR1 is MNHEY, CDR2 SMNVEV (reference sequence). This clonotype was obtained from a human donor in a cohort sampled during active COVID-19. V usage is TRBV27 and J usage is TRBJ2-7; weak D call: TRBD1 (6 bases). Sequenced material: peripheral blood. The CDR3 nucleotides read TGTGCCAGCAGTTTATGGGGGCGCGAGCAGTACTTC. Translation: CASSLWGREQYF.